Listed below are T cell receptor beta chains from one sample, sequenced in a study of T cell responses to AZD1222 COVID-19 vaccine. TCRdb's table, derived via immunoSEQ multiplex PCR, lists solely in-frame clones and lacks some. The sample holds about 150,000 clones, over 80% seen once. The sample was peripheral blood, taken 28 days after the second AZD1222 dose. The receptors were gathered from an adult who received the AZD1222 COVID-19 vaccine. CDR3s include the opening cysteine and the closing phenylalanine or tryptophan. The D gene is left open where the match is weak. Clone sizes are given selectively: once, few, many, or a class where the clone is expanded.

v_gene: TRBV5-4
j_gene: TRBJ2-5
abundance: .
d_gene: TRBD1
CDR3aa: CASSLGQPKETQYF
CDR3nt: TGTGCCAGCAGCCTGGGACAGCCCAAAGAGACCCAGTACTTC

v_gene: TRBV6-5
j_gene: TRBJ2-5
abundance: .
d_gene: TRBD1
CDR3aa: CASSFLGQGAQETQYF
CDR3nt: TGTGCCAGCAGTTTCCTAGGACAGGGGGCCCAAGAGACCCAGTACTTC

v_gene: TRBV4-3
j_gene: TRBJ2-7
abundance: once
d_gene: TRBD2
CDR3aa: CASSHEREGYEQYF
CDR3nt: TGCGCCAGCAGCCACGAGCGGGAGGGGTACGAGCAGTACTTC

v_gene: TRBV28
j_gene: TRBJ1-5
abundance: once
d_gene: .
CDR3aa: CATKSNQPQHF
CDR3nt: TGTGCCACCAAATCTAATCAGCCCCAGCATTTT

v_gene: TRBV6-2/TRBV6-3
j_gene: TRBJ1-5
abundance: .
d_gene: .
CDR3aa: CASSPTGFQPQHF
CDR3nt: TGTGCCAGCAGCCCCACAGGGTTTCAGCCCCAGCATTTT

v_gene: TRBV18
j_gene: TRBJ2-7
abundance: .
d_gene: TRBD1
CDR3aa: CASSLQPGQGAEQYF
CDR3nt: TGTGCCAGCTCACTACAACCGGGACAGGGGGCCGAGCAGTACTTC

v_gene: TRBV2
j_gene: TRBJ2-2
abundance: .
d_gene: TRBD2
CDR3aa: CASSESGRADTGELFF
CDR3nt: TGTGCCAGCAGTGAGAGCGGGAGGGCAGACACCGGGGAGCTGTTTTTT

v_gene: TRBV5-6
j_gene: TRBJ1-5
abundance: .
d_gene: .
CDR3aa: CASSLTPTQPQHF
CDR3nt: TGTGCCAGCAGCTTAACACCCACTCAGCCCCAGCATTTT

v_gene: TRBV4-2
j_gene: TRBJ2-1
abundance: .
d_gene: TRBD2
CDR3aa: CASSFGLAGGLNEQFF
CDR3nt: TGTGCCAGCAGCTTTGGACTAGCGGGAGGCCTCAATGAGCAGTTCTTC

v_gene: TRBV5-8
j_gene: TRBJ2-2
abundance: .
d_gene: .
CDR3aa: CASRAGWNTGELFF
CDR3nt: TGTGCCAGCAGGGCGGGGTGGAACACCGGGGAGCTGTTTTTT

v_gene: TRBV6-5
j_gene: TRBJ1-4
abundance: .
d_gene: TRBD1
CDR3aa: CASRYRDRPNEKLFF
CDR3nt: TGTGCCAGCAGGTATCGGGACAGGCCTAATGAAAAACTGTTTTTT

v_gene: TRBV4-3
j_gene: TRBJ2-1
abundance: .
d_gene: .
CDR3aa: CASSPSISYNEQFF
CDR3nt: TGCGCCAGCAGCCCTTCGATCTCCTACAATGAGCAGTTCTTC

v_gene: TRBV7-2
j_gene: TRBJ1-1
abundance: .
d_gene: .
CDR3aa: CASSFGRAGTEAFF
CDR3nt: TGTGCCAGCAGCTTCGGGAGAGCGGGCACTGAAGCTTTCTTT

v_gene: TRBV14
j_gene: TRBJ2-2
abundance: once
d_gene: .
CDR3aa: CASSPWNNTGELFF
CDR3nt: TGTGCCAGCAGCCCGTGGAACAACACCGGGGAGCTGTTTTTT

v_gene: TRBV19
j_gene: TRBJ1-5
abundance: .
d_gene: .
CDR3aa: CASSIVGASGNQPQHF
CDR3nt: TGTGCCAGTAGTATAGTAGGGGCAAGTGGGAATCAGCCCCAGCATTTT

v_gene: TRBV14
j_gene: TRBJ1-2
abundance: .
d_gene: .
CDR3aa: CASQATGRDYGYTF
CDR3nt: TGTGCCAGCCAGGCCACTGGACGGGACTATGGCTACACCTTC